This entry concerns a single T cell receptor beta chain. The table came from immunoSEQ multiplex PCR; TCRdb's copy has only in-frame clones and leaves some out. The table records approximately 150,000 clones, 80% of them present only once. The data were obtained in a study of blood T cell repertoires in COVID-19. The CDR3 is made up of 13 amino acids. Trimming cost V 6 bases and J 4 bases, with 9 bases left between them. The germline V gene encodes CDR1 SGHDN and CDR2 FVKESK. The V and J genes are TRBV14 and TRBJ2-2; D perhaps matches TRBD1 (6 bases). Sequences were obtained from peripheral blood. This TCR was recovered from a man aged 70 or older who had recovered from COVID-19. The CDR3 spells CASSGQTTGELFF. DNA of the CDR3: TGTGCCAGCAGTGGACAGACCACCGGGGAGCTGTTTTTT.